The 23 T cell receptor beta chains below all came from one sample that was sequenced in a study of human T cells and chemical hapten exposure. TCRdb re-called the RACE reads through MiXCR, storing one row per CDR3 protein. This sample has over 70,000 distinct CDR3 sequences, with around 9.9% found just once. Time point denoted: patch test 3, about 24 weeks after DPC sensitization. Treatment specified: therapeutic diphenylcyclopropenone sensitization with weekly scalp DPC. Material: whole blood, obtained in connection with sensitization to the hapten diphenylcyclopropenone (DPC). These receptors came from a woman aged 25-40 years with alopecia areata. Some clones in this sample may be carry-over from other donors' samples.

This clonotype was counted a few times. The chain combines TRBV12-3 or TRBV12-4 with TRBJ2-1; D ambiguous. The CDR3 loop spans 15 amino acids. The V and J ends lost 3 bases and 1 base respectively, with 10 bases between them. CDR3 region: CASSFYGLSYNEQFF. The CDR3 DNA reads as TGTGCCAGCAGTTTTTACGGCCTTTCCTACAATGAGCAGTTCTTC.

This chain uses TRBV7-2 with TRBJ1-6; D gene uncertain. Germline V gene sequence: CDR1 SGHTA, CDR2 FQGNSA. V was clipped by 3 bases and J by 9 bases, with 15 bases between them. CDR3 size: 15 residues. The CDR3 protein is CASSFWSAKGSPLHF. In DNA, the CDR3 is TGTGCCAGCAGCTTTTGGTCTGCAAAGGGTTCACCCCTCCACTTT.

This clonotype was seen repeatedly, ten times or more. DNA of the CDR3: TGTGCCAGCAGCTTAACCTACTCCTTGTACCAAGAGACCCAGTACTTC. This codes for CASSLTYSLYQETQYF. The rearrangement links TRBV7-2 to TRBJ2-5; no firm D call. This CDR3 is built from 16 residues. Germline-derived CDR1 and CDR2 are SGHTA and FQGNSA. Trimming cost V 2 bases and J 0 bases, with 13 bases left between them.

This clonotype occurred a few times. V and J are TRBV6-2 or TRBV6-3 and TRBJ2-5, with D tentatively TRBD1 (6 bases). This CDR3 has 14 residues. The germline CDR1 and CDR2 sequences are MNHEY and SVGEGT. The V end lost 6 bases, the J end lost 2 bases, and 13 bases lay between the germline ends. The CDR3 loop reads CASSRSTGQETQYF. DNA for the CDR3: TGTGCCAGCAGCCGCTCGACAGGACAAGAGACCCAGTACTTC.

There are many counts of this clonotype. The rearrangement links TRBV6-5 to TRBJ1-2; 9 nucleotides align to TRBD1. CDR1 is MNHEY and CDR2 is SVGAGI in the germline V gene. The CDR3 is 16 residues long. V lost 0 bases and J lost 1; bases outside the gene matches: 3. In DNA form, the CDR3 reads TGTGCCAGCAGTTACTCGACGGGACAGGGTAACTATGGCTACACCTTC. Amino acid sequence: CASSYSTGQGNYGYTF.

By share, this clonotype counts as medium-sized. The chain links TRBV28 to TRBJ2-5, with TRBD2 identical over 7 bases. This CDR3 spans 17 amino acids. J was trimmed by 4 bases and V by 7 bases; bases with no gene match: 18. CDR1 and CDR2 (germline): MDHEN, SYDVKM. The CDR3 protein is CASTERGTNYGIETQYF. CDR3 DNA sequence: TGTGCCAGCACAGAGCGGGGAACGAATTATGGTATAGAGACCCAGTACTTC.

This clonotype was recorded at least ten times. J is TRBJ1-4 and V is TRBV4-2; D might be TRBD1 (5 bases). The CDR3 totals 15 residues. Germline V gene data show CDR1 as LGHNA and CDR2 as YNFKEQ. Trimming cost V 0 bases and J 4 bases, with 9 bases left between them. This CDR3 is CASSQDGTDNEKLFF. Here the CDR3 DNA reads TGTGCCAGCAGCCAAGACGGGACTGATAATGAAAAACTGTTTTTT.

The rearrangement links TRBV18 to TRBJ1-5, with D unclear. Germline CDR1 KGHSH, CDR2 LQKENI. The CDR3 has 14 residues. Trimming pared 3 bases from V and 2 bases from J, leaving 8 bases between. The DNA for the CDR3 is TGTGCCAGCTCACCTTCTATCGGCAATCAGCCCCAGCATTTT. Its translation: CASSPSIGNQPQHF.

The chain recombines TRBV12-3 or TRBV12-4 with TRBJ2-5; the match to TRBD2 covers 8 bases. The CDR3 length is 15 residues. V dropped 6 bases and J dropped 5; count of bases not matched to a gene: 11. The CDR3 DNA is TGTGCCAGCAGCCTTGCTGGCGGGGGGCAGGAGACCCAGTACTTC. Protein: CASSLAGGGQETQYF.

This clonotype was recorded at least ten times. The J gene is TRBJ2-3, the V gene TRBV20-1; TRBD1 matches 11 bases. Germline V gene data show CDR1 as DFQATT and CDR2 as SNEGSKA (reference sequence). With V trimmed by 7 bases and J by 6 bases, 9 bases remained unmatched. The CDR3 spans 14 residues. DNA of the CDR3: TGCAGTGACCTGGGACAGGGGGACCTTGATACGCAGTATTTT. The encoded protein is CSDLGQGDLDTQYF.

The gene calls are TRBV6-5 and TRBJ1-2; D remains unclear. Trimming cost V 5 bases and J 2 bases, with 12 bases left between them. This CDR3 has 14 amino acids. CDR1 is MNHEY, CDR2 SVGAGI, per germline. The CDR3 DNA reads TGTGCCAGCAGTACACAGCTAACAAACTATGGCTACACCTTC. This encodes CASSTQLTNYGYTF.

This clonotype was counted between two and nine times. V and J are TRBV18 and TRBJ2-5; 7 bases are a match to TRBD1. This CDR3 is built from 15 residues. The germline gives CDR1 KGHSH, CDR2 LQKENI. Unmatched junction bases numbered 8, after V lost 3 bases and J lost 4 bases. CDR3 sequence reads: CASSPDRVGRETQYF. The CDR3 nucleotides are TGTGCCAGCTCACCCGACAGGGTAGGGAGAGAGACCCAGTACTTC.

This clonotype was seen repeatedly, ten times or more. The rearrangement joins TRBV6-4 to TRBJ2-3; 8 bases align to TRBD2. The germline V gene encodes CDR1 MRHNA and CDR2 SNTAGT. With 4 bases clipped from V and 4 bases from J, the junction kept 4 bases outside the gene matches. There are 14 residues in the CDR3. The CDR3 sequence is CASSVSGESDTQYF. For the CDR3, the DNA is TGTGCCAGCAGTGTTAGCGGGGAGTCAGATACGCAGTATTTT.

This clonotype was seen ten or more times. The V call is TRBV20-1, the J call TRBJ1-5, with 7 nucleotides matching TRBD1. Germline CDR1 DFQATT, CDR2 SNEGSKA (reference sequence). With V trimmed by 0 bases and J by 3 bases, 5 bases remained unmatched. CDR3 length: 15 residues. The CDR3 loop reads CSARESQGDNQPQHF. The CDR3 DNA follows: TGCAGTGCTAGAGAATCCCAGGGGGACAATCAGCCCCAGCATTTT.

This clonotype was counted a few times. J is TRBJ2-7 and V is TRBV29-1, with 7 nucleotides matching TRBD1. CDR3 length equals 11 residues. The germline V gene has CDR1 SQVTM and CDR2 ANQGSEA. The CDR3 DNA reads as TGCAGACCCGACAGGGACCACGAGCAGTACGTC. Translating gives CRPDRDHEQYV.

This clonotype was found many times. The chain carries TRBV7-2 and TRBJ1-1, with 7 bases lining up with TRBD1. The V and J ends lost 4 bases and 8 bases, in that order; junction bases with no gene match: 10. The CDR3 runs 14 residues. Germline-derived CDR1 and CDR2 are SGHTA and FQGNSA. CDR3 DNA sequence: TGTGCCAGCAGCTCCCCGGACAGGATCCGCGAAGCTTTCTTT. Translation gives CASSSPDRIREAFF.

The chain links TRBV7-2 to TRBJ2-1; 7 nucleotides line up with TRBD1. CDR3 length: 13 residues. Germline assignment: CDR1 SGHTA and CDR2 FQGNSA. J gave up 8 bases and V 4 bases, and 5 bases lay outside the gene matches. CDR3 sequence: CASSSQGRDEQFF. The CDR3, as DNA: TGTGCCAGCAGCTCACAGGGGCGGGATGAGCAGTTCTTC. Variable domain in full (rest from reference TRBV7-2 and TRBJ2-1): GAGVSQSPSNKVTEKGKDVELRCDPISGHTALYWYRQSLGQGLEFLIYFQGNSAPDKSGLPSDRFSAERTGGSVSTLTIQRTQQEDSAVYLCASSSQGRDEQFFGPGTRLTVL.

This clonotype was seen only a few times. This chain uses TRBV19 with TRBJ2-5, with 7 nucleotides matching TRBD1. The CDR3 extends over 12 amino acids. Trimming took 7 bases from V and 5 from J; bases not matched to a gene: 4. Germline V gives CDR1 LNHDA, CDR2 SQIVND (reference sequence). CDR3 in DNA: TGTGCCAGTATACAGGACAGGGAGACCCAGTACTTC. Amino acids: CASIQDRETQYF.

This clonotype has ten or more counts. V usage is TRBV4-3 and J usage is TRBJ2-1; 9 positions agree with TRBD2. V dropped 1 base and J dropped 0; count of bases not matched to a gene: 1. The CDR3 is 16 amino acids. Germline CDR1 and CDR2: LGHNA and YSLEER. The CDR3 region is CASSQGLADSYNEQFF. In DNA form, the CDR3 reads TGCGCCAGCAGCCAAGGACTAGCGGACTCCTACAATGAGCAGTTCTTC.

The rearrangement uses TRBV6-5 and TRBJ2-6; D is possibly TRBD2 (5 bases). This CDR3 comprises 15 residues. The germline V and J ends were trimmed by 10 bases and 0 bases, with 13 bases remaining between them. Germline V gene data show CDR1 as MNHEY and CDR2 as SVGAGI. CDR3 coding DNA: TGTGCCACCTCGCGGGCTTCCTCTGGGGCCAACGTCCTGACTTTC. Amino acid sequence: CATSRASSGANVLTF.

The gene calls are TRBV29-1 and TRBJ1-2; D unresolved. This CDR3 has 13 residues. V lost 5 bases and J lost 4, with 14 bases in between. CDR1 and CDR2 from the germline V gene are SQVTM and ANQGSEA. CDR3 nucleotides: TGCAGCGTTCAGAGACTCGACTCCTATGGCTACACCTTC. Its translation is CSVQRLDSYGYTF. The entire variable domain, with the rest obtained from reference TRBV29-1 and TRBJ1-2, is as follows: SAVISQKPSRDICQRGTSLTIQCQVDSQVTMMFWYRQQPGQSLTLIATANQGSEATYESGFVIDKFPISRPNLTFSTLTVSNMSPEDSSIYLCSVQRLDSYGYTFGSGTRLTVV.

Ten or more counts support this clonotype. The chain couples TRBV5-6 to TRBJ1-5; D is undetermined. Trimming removed 0 bases from V and 7 bases from J, with 14 bases in between. This CDR3 comprises 15 residues. Germline V gives CDR1 SGHDT, CDR2 YYEEEE. The chain's CDR3 is CASSLGGRRRQPQHF. DNA for the CDR3: TGTGCCAGCAGCTTGGGAGGCAGGAGAAGACAGCCCCAGCATTTT. Full variable domain (outside the CDR3, taken from reference TRBV5-6 and TRBJ1-5): DAGVTQSPTHLIKTRGQQVTLRCSPKSGHDTVSWYQQALGQGPQFIFQYYEEEERQRGNFPDRFSGHQFPNYSSELNVNALLLGDSALYLCASSLGGRRRQPQHFGDGTRLSIL.

This clonotype showed up many times. V and J are TRBV20-1 and TRBJ2-3, with unresolved D. Trimming removed 6 bases from V and 1 base from J, with 23 bases in between. Germline assignment: CDR1 DFQATT and CDR2 SNEGSKA (reference sequence). The CDR3 totals 17 residues. CDR3 coding DNA: TGCAGTGCCCAGAGGTCCTACTCGGGCTTTCGCACAGATACGCAGTATTTT. As protein: CSAQRSYSGFRTDTQYF.